This is a list of T cell receptor beta chains from one sample in a study of shared clonotypes between healthy human individuals. The data were produced by immunoSEQ multiplex PCR, yet TCRdb's version contains in-frame clones alone and is incomplete. The repertoire holds roughly 2 million clones, roughly 96% seen once, with 0.13% in the top ten. The source material was naive CD4+ T cells sorted from blood. These receptors all come from a man between 18 and 29 years old in good health. Both conserved end residues are part of each CDR3. The D gene is left open where the match is weak. Rows may omit the clone size; those that give it use once, few, many or a size class.

cdr3_length	clone_size	d_call	j_call	v_call	cdr3_nt	cdr3_aa
14	-	-	TRBJ2-7	TRBV25-1	TGTGCCAGCAGTGACAGGGGACTTCCCTACGAGCAGTACTTC	CASSDRGLPYEQYF
15	few	-	TRBJ1-6	TRBV4-3	TGCGCCAGCAGCCAAGAACTAGGTGTAGGTTCACCCCTCCACTTT	CASSQELGVGSPLHF
15	once	TRBD1	TRBJ2-7	TRBV13	TGTGCCAGCAGCCATGGACAGGTACTCTCCTACGAGCAGTACTTC	CASSHGQVLSYEQYF
13	-	-	TRBJ1-1	TRBV6-5	TGTGCCAGCAGTTACTCGACGGACACTGAAGCTTTCTTT	CASSYSTDTEAFF
15	-	-	TRBJ2-7	TRBV5-4	TGCGCCAGCAGCCAAGTCGTGGAGGTGACCTACGAGCAGTACTTC	CASSQVVEVTYEQYF
15	-	TRBD1	TRBJ2-7	TRBV16	TGTGCCAGCAGCCGCGGGACAGGGTGGTCCTACGAGCAGTACTTC	CASSRGTGWSYEQYF
11	-	-	TRBJ2-7	TRBV30	TGTGCCTGGAGTTCGGAAAACGAGCAGTACTTC	CAWSSENEQYF
15	-	-	TRBJ2-7	TRBV18	TGTGCCAGCTCACCCCCGACAGGAGGACCTTACGAGCAGTACTTC	CASSPPTGGPYEQYF
18	-	TRBD1	TRBJ2-7	TRBV7-9	TGTGCCAGCAGCTTAGGTGGCGGCCCGGGACAGGGGGCGCGGGAGCAGTACTTC	CASSLGGGPGQGAREQYF
14	-	TRBD1	TRBJ1-1	TRBV5-4	TGTGCCAGCAGATCGGGACAGGGGGTGGGTGAAGCTTTCTTT	CASRSGQGVGEAFF
14	-	-	TRBJ2-7	TRBV11-2	TGTGCCAGCAGCCCGGGACTGGAAATAGACGAGCAGTACTTC	CASSPGLEIDEQYF
13	-	-	TRBJ2-7	TRBV7-2	TGTGCCAGCAGTCACCAGGAGTTCACGGAGCAGTACTTC	CASSHQEFTEQYF
17	-	-	TRBJ2-2	TRBV5-1	TGCGCCAGCAGCTTGGGATTCGGACCCACGAACACCGGGGAGCTGTTTTTT	CASSLGFGPTNTGELFF
13	-	-	TRBJ1-5	TRBV7-9	TGTGCCAGCAGCTTATACGGGGGGTCCCCCCAGCATTTT	CASSLYGGSPQHF
11	-	TRBD1	TRBJ1-1	TRBV10-1	TGCGCCAGCAGTGGACAGGGGAAGGCTTTCTTT	CASSGQGKAFF
16	-	-	TRBJ2-2	TRBV10-3	TGTGCCATCAACACTGTCGGGACGGTAAACACCGGGGAGCTGTTTTTT	CAINTVGTVNTGELFF
13	-	-	TRBJ1-2	TRBV18	TGTGCCAGCTCACCCGACCCTAACTATGGCTACACCTTC	CASSPDPNYGYTF
15	once	-	TRBJ2-5	TRBV9	TGTGCCAGCAGCGTAGAGGCTAGCCCCTCAGAGACCCAGTACTTC	CASSVEASPSETQYF
15	-	-	TRBJ2-3	TRBV19	TGTGCCAGTAGTACCTCGACCTTAGCGGCAGATACGCAGTATTTT	CASSTSTLAADTQYF
14	-	-	TRBJ1-1	TRBV29-1	TGCAGCGTTGAAATAGGGGGGGCGTTCGCTGAAGCTTTCTTT	CSVEIGGAFAEAFF
16	-	TRBD1	TRBJ1-1	TRBV28	TGTGCCAGCAGTTTCGACAGGGGCCGTGGGGGCACTGAAGCTTTCTTT	CASSFDRGRGGTEAFF
13	-	-	TRBJ1-2	TRBV6-5	TGTGCCAGCAGTTACGTAGGGAACTACGGCTACACCTTC	CASSYVGNYGYTF
16	-	TRBD2	TRBJ2-2	TRBV7-2	TGTGCCAGCAGCTTGGCCGGGACTAGCGGAACCGGGGAGCTGTTTTTT	CASSLAGTSGTGELFF
13	-	-	TRBJ1-1	TRBV5-3	TGTGCCAGAAGCTTGGCCCGTCTTCGGAAGGCTTTCTTT	CARSLARLRKAFF
14	-	TRBD1	TRBJ1-5	TRBV28	TGTGCCAGCAGTCATAGACAGGGTGTCAGGCCCCAGCATTTT	CASSHRQGVRPQHF
13	-	-	TRBJ1-1	TRBV6-6	TGTGCCAGCAGTTACGGGTCCGGGACTGAAGCTTTCTTT	CASSYGSGTEAFF
16	-	-	TRBJ2-6	TRBV28	TGTGCCAGCGTCACAGGATTGGGCTCTGGGGCCAACGTCCTGACTTTC	CASVTGLGSGANVLTF
13	once	-	TRBJ2-3	TRBV27	TGTGCCAGCGGGAGTACTAGCACAGATACGCAGTATTTT	CASGSTSTDTQYF
15	-	TRBD1	TRBJ2-5	TRBV5-1	TGCGCCAGCAGCTCCCCGGGACAGATTCAAGAGACCCAGTACTTC	CASSSPGQIQETQYF